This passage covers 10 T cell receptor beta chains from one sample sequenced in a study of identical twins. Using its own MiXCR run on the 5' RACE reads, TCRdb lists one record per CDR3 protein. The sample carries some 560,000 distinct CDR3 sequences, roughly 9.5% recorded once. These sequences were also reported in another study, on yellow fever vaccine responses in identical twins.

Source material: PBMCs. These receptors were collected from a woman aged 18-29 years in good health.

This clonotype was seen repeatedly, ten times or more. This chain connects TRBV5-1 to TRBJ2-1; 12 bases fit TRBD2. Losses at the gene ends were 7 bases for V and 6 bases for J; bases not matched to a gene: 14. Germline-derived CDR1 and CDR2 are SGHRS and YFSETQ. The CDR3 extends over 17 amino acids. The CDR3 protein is CASDEVLAGGPVNEQFF. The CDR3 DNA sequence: TGCGCCAGCGACGAGGTCCTAGCGGGAGGGCCGGTCAATGAGCAGTTCTTC.

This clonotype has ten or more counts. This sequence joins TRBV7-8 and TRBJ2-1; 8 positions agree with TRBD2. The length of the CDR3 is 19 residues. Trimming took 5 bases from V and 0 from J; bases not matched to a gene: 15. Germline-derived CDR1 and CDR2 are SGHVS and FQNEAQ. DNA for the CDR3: TGTGCCAGCAGCCCAGGTTGGGTGCCGGCGGGGGGCTCCTACAATGAGCAGTTCTTC. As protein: CASSPGWVPAGGSYNEQFF. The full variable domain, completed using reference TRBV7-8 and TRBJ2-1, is GAGVSQSPRYKVAKRGQDVALRCDPISGHVSLFWYQQALGQGPEFLTYFQNEAQLDKSGLPSDRFFAERPEGSVSTLKIQRTQQEDSAVYLCASSPGWVPAGGSYNEQFFGPGTRLTVL.

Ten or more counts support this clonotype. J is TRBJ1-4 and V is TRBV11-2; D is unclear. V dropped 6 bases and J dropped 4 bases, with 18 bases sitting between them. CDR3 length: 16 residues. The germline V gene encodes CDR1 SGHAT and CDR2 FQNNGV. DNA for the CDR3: TGTGCCAGCAGGGCGACGGCCGTGGGATTTAATGAAAAACTGTTTTTT. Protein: CASRATAVGFNEKLFF.

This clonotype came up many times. The CDR3 reads CASSLGFRNEQFF. The CDR3 DNA reads TGTGCCAGCAGTTTGGGGTTTAGGAATGAGCAGTTCTTC. The chain is built from TRBV12-3 or TRBV12-4 and TRBJ2-1; D is undetermined. The CDR3 runs 13 residues. V was cut by 3 bases and J by 7 bases, with 10 bases left in between.

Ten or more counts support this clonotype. The chain's CDR3 is CASSQSRVAGRTGELFF. Here the CDR3 DNA reads TGTGCCAGCAGCCAATCTCGAGTAGCGGGAAGGACCGGGGAGCTGTTTTTT. The chain carries TRBV3-1 and TRBJ2-2, with TRBD2 matching over 8 bases. In germline, CDR1 is LGHDT, CDR2 YNNKEL (reference sequence). This CDR3 is built from 17 residues. Losses at the gene ends were 2 bases for V and 5 bases for J; bases not matched to a gene: 10.

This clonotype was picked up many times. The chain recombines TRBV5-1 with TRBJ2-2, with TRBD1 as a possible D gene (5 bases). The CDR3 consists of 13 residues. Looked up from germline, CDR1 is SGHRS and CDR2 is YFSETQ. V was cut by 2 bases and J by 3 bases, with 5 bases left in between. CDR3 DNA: TGCGCCAGCAGCTTACAGGACACCGGGGAGCTGTTTTTT. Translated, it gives CASSLQDTGELFF. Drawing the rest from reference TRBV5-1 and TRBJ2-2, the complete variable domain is KAGVTQTPRYLIKTRGQQVTLSCSPISGHRSVSWYQQTPGQGLQFLFEYFSETQRNKGNFPGRFSGRQFSNSRSEMNVSTLELGDSALYLCASSLQDTGELFFGEGSRLTVL.

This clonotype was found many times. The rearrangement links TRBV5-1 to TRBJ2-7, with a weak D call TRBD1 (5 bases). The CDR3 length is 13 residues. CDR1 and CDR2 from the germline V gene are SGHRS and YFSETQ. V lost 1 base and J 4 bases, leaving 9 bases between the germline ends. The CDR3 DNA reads TGCGCCAGCAGCTTGTTCGACAGTTACGAGCAGTACTTC. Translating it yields CASSLFDSYEQYF.

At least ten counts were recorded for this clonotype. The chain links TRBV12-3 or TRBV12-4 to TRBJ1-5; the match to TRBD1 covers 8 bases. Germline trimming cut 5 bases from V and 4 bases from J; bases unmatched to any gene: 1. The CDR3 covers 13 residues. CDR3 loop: CASSGTGNQPQHF. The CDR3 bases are TGTGCCAGCAGTGGGACAGGAAATCAGCCCCAGCATTTT.

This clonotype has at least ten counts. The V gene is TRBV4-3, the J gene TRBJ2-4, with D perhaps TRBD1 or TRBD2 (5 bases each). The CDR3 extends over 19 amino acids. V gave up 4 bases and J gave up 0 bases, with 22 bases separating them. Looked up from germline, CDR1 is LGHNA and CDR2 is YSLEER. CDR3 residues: CASSRGSRGDRSAKNIQYF. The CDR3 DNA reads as TGCGCCAGCAGCCGGGGCTCTCGGGGCGACAGATCAGCCAAAAACATTCAGTACTTC.

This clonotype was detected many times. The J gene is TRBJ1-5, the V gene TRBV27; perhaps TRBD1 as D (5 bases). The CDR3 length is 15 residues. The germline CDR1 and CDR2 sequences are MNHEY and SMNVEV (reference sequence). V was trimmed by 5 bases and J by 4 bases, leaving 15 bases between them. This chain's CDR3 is CASSPRWGGNQPQHF. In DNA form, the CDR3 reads TGTGCCAGCAGTCCCCGGTGGGGGGGTAATCAGCCCCAGCATTTT.